This T cell receptor beta chain emerged from a study of blood T cell repertoires in COVID-19. Overall study: Sites across the United States, Italy and Spain contributed samples from acute and convalescent COVID-19.

The protocol was immunoSEQ multiplex PCR, while the TCRdb copy is restricted to in-frame clones and leaves out a portion. The data hold some 99,000 clones, with about four fifths observed a single time. This clone turned up a few times. The CDR3 is 15 amino acids. Trimming left V 3 bases short and J 2 bases short, with 12 bases between. Germline V gene lookup returns CDR1 SGHDT and CDR2 YYEEEE. Sequencing input: peripheral blood. The chain uses TRBV5-6 and TRBJ1-3; no firm D call. The origin of this receptor is an older man with acute or convalescent COVID-19. The CDR3 DNA follows: TGTGCCAGCAGCTGGGAGGCCCCCGCTGGAAACACCATATATTTT. It translates to CASSWEAPAGNTIYF.